Listed below are T cell receptor beta chains from one sample, sequenced in a study of vaccination and CD4 T cells after COVID-19. Their antigen targets remain unknown. MiXCR, run by TCRdb on the PCR reads, gives a single entry per CDR3 protein. The profile shows some 15,000 distinct CDR3 sequences, under 55% of them singletons. The specimen was CD4+ T cells from blood, cultured in vitro, collected about 7 months after SARS-CoV-2 vaccination. The origin of the receptors is a human donor who had recovered from COVID-19. Both conserved end residues are part of each CDR3. The D gene is left open where the match is weak. Clone size is shown for a subset of rows, as once, few, many or a class of expanded clone.

cdr3_aa cdr3_nt d_call v_call clone_size j_call
CASSLAGNDNEQFF TGTGCCAGCAGCTTAGCGGGTAACGACAATGAGCAGTTCTTC - TRBV11-2 - TRBJ2-1
CASSVAEQYF TGTGCCAGCAGTGTGGCCGAGCAGTACTTC - TRBV2 - TRBJ2-7
CARQTRGSYEQYF TGTGCCAGGCAAACCAGGGGCTCCTACGAGCAGTACTTC - TRBV2 - TRBJ2-7
CSARKPGTGNYEQYF TGCAGTGCCCGAAAACCCGGGACAGGGAACTACGAGCAGTACTTC TRBD1 TRBV20-1 few TRBJ2-7
CSARQSGSSYEQYF TGCAGTGCTAGACAGAGCGGGAGTTCCTACGAGCAGTACTTC TRBD2 TRBV20-1 once TRBJ2-7
CASSLLSLGLAGGLFF TGTGCCAGCAGCTTATTATCCCTGGGACTAGCGGGGGGTCTGTTCTTC TRBD2 TRBV7-2 - TRBJ2-1
CASSPPGQHYGYTF TGTGCCAGCTCACCCCCGGGACAGCACTATGGCTACACCTTC TRBD1 TRBV18 once TRBJ1-2
CASSLRLAAPETQYF TGTGCCAGCAGCTTGCGGCTAGCGGCCCCAGAGACCCAGTACTTC TRBD2 TRBV5-6 - TRBJ2-5
CASSPIWNYREDYGYTF TGTGCCAGCAGCCCTATCTGGAATTACAGGGAGGACTATGGCTACACCTTC - TRBV7-9 - TRBJ1-2
CASSSLSDQPQHF TGTGCCAGTAGTTCCCTTAGTGATCAGCCCCAGCATTTT - TRBV19 - TRBJ1-5
CSASLTSGSAWDNEQFF TGCAGTGCTTCCTTGACTAGCGGGAGTGCTTGGGACAATGAGCAGTTCTTC TRBD2 TRBV20-1 few TRBJ2-1
CASSLSAGNYEQYF TGTGCCAGCAGCTTATCGGCCGGAAACTACGAGCAGTACTTC - TRBV7-8 - TRBJ2-7
CASSQGTALSTDTQYF TGTGCCAGCAGCCAAGGGACTGCCTTAAGCACAGATACGCAGTATTTT - TRBV4-2 once TRBJ2-3
CASSLTADKGDTQYF TGTGCCAGCAGCTTAACCGCGGATAAGGGGGATACGCAGTATTTT - TRBV7-9 - TRBJ2-3
CASSKNREGETQYF TGTGCCAGCAGCAAGAACAGGGAAGGGGAGACCCAGTACTTC - TRBV5-6 - TRBJ2-5
CASSLQSYNEQFF TGTGCCAGCAGCTTACAATCCTACAATGAGCAGTTCTTC - TRBV7-2 - TRBJ2-1
CSAHHGGPDTQYF TGCAGTGCTCACCACGGGGGGCCAGATACGCAGTATTTT - TRBV20-1 - TRBJ2-3
CATSESRQGLHQPQHF TGTGCCACCAGTGAAAGCAGACAGGGTTTGCATCAGCCCCAGCATTTT TRBD1 TRBV24-1 - TRBJ1-5
CATSDPPGTGSTDTQYF TGTGCCACCAGTGATCCTCCCGGGACAGGAAGCACAGATACGCAGTATTTT TRBD1 TRBV24-1 - TRBJ2-3
CASSLGSGGYEQYF TGTGCCAGCAGCTTAGGGTCGGGAGGCTACGAGCAGTACTTC TRBD2 TRBV7-2 - TRBJ2-7
CSARPGTGLQETQYF TGCAGTGCTAGGCCCGGGACAGGGCTTCAAGAGACCCAGTACTTC TRBD1 TRBV20-1 - TRBJ2-5
CASSPRGNQPQHF TGTGCCAGCAGCCCCAGGGGTAACCAGCCCCAGCATTTT - TRBV6-1 - TRBJ1-5
CATSDSQKGDEQYF TGTGCCACCAGTGATTCGCAAAAGGGGGACGAGCAGTACTTC - TRBV24-1 - TRBJ2-7
CASSSGWTGGDEQFF TGTGCCAGTAGTAGCGGCTGGACAGGGGGGGATGAGCAGTTCTTC TRBD1 TRBV19 - TRBJ2-1
CASSLGGAGPQETQYF TGTGCCAGCAGCTTAGGTGGAGCGGGGCCCCAGGAGACCCAGTACTTC TRBD2 TRBV7-2 - TRBJ2-5
CASSLERTSGGETQYF TGTGCCAGCAGCTTAGAAAGGACTAGCGGTGGCGAGACCCAGTACTTC TRBD2 TRBV7-6 - TRBJ2-5